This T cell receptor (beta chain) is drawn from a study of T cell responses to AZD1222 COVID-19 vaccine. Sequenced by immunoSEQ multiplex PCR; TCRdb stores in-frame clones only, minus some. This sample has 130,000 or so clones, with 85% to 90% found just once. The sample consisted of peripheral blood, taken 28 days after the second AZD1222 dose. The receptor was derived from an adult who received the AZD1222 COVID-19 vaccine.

The CDR3 reads CASSSPGTLTMNTIYF. In DNA, the CDR3 is TGTGCCAGCAGCTCACCAGGAACGCTAACCATGAACACCATATATTTT. This chain uses TRBV7-9 with TRBJ1-3; no definite D call. The germline V gene has CDR1 SEHNR and CDR2 FQNEAQ (reference sequence). Trimming shortened V by 4 bases and J by 7 bases, and 20 bases separated the two germline ends. CDR3 length equals 16 residues.